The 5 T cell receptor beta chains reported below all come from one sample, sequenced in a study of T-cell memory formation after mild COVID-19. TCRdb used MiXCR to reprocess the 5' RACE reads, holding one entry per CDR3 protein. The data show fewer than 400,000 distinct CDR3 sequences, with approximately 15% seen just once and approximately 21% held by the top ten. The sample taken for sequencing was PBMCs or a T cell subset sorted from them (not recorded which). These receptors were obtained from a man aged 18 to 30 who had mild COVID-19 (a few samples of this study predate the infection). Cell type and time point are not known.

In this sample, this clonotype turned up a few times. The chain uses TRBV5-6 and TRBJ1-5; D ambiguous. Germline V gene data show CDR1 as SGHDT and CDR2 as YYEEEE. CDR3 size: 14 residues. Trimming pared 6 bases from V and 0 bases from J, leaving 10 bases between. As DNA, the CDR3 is TGTGCCAGCACCCGGCGGGATAGCAATCAGCCCCAGCATTTT. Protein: CASTRRDSNQPQHF.

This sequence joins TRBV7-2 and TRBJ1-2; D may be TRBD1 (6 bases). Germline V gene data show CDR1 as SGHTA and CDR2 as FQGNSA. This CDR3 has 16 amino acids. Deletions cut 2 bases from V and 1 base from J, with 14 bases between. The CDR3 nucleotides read TGTGCCAGCAGCTTAATATCGCAGGGGATTAACTATGGCTACACCTTC. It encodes CASSLISQGINYGYTF.

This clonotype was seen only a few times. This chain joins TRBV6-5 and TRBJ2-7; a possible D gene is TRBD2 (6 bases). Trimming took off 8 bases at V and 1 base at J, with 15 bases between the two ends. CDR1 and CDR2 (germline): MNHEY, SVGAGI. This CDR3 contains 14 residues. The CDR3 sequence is CASSRGRISYEQYF. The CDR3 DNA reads TGTGCCAGCTCTCGGGGGAGGATTTCCTACGAGCAGTACTTC.

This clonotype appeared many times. The CDR3 protein is CASSLAGAYNEQFF. The CDR3 bases are TGTGCCAGCAGCTTAGCGGGGGCCTACAATGAGCAGTTCTTC. J is TRBJ2-1 and V is TRBV7-9; D may be TRBD1 or TRBD2 (5 bases each). Germline lookup yields CDR1 SEHNR and CDR2 FQNEAQ (reference sequence). The CDR3 runs to 14 residues. V was shortened by 0 bases and J by 2 bases, with 5 bases between the two germline ends.

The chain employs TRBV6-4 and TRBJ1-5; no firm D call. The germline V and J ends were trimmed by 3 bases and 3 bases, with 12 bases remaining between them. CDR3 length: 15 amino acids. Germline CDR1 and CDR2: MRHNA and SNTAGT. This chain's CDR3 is CASSEWGGPNQPQHF. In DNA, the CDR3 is TGTGCCAGCAGTGAATGGGGTGGGCCCAATCAGCCCCAGCATTTT.